One sample yielded the 12 T cell receptor beta chains listed below, sequenced in a study of blood T cell repertoires in COVID-19. Assay: immunoSEQ multiplex PCR; the TCRdb copy retains only in-frame clones and omits some. The sample has 90,000 to 100,000 clones, about 80% seen once. The source material was peripheral blood. Receptor source: a man aged 55 to 69 with acute or convalescent COVID-19.

This clone has a single count. The gene calls are TRBV10-1 and TRBJ1-1; D gene uncertain. CDR1 and CDR2 (germline): WNHNN, SYGVQD (reference sequence). Trimming removed 0 bases from V and 7 bases from J, with 12 bases in between. There are 14 residues in the CDR3. The CDR3 nucleotides are TGCGCCAGCAGTGAGTCTTCGGGGTATGGTGAAGCTTTCTTT. Translated: CASSESSGYGEAFF.

The rearrangement joins TRBV3-1 (or the pseudogene TRBV3-2) to TRBJ2-1; 9 bases map to TRBD2. Looked up from germline, CDR1 is LGHDT and CDR2 is YNNKEL (reference sequence). The CDR3 is 16 amino acids. Unmatched junction bases numbered 10, after V lost 6 bases and J lost 4 bases. For the CDR3, the DNA is TGTGCCAGCAGTCAAAGAGCGGGAGGAATTTACAATGAGCAGTTCTTC. It specifies CASSQRAGGIYNEQFF.

The chain carries TRBV18 and TRBJ1-2; 9 nucleotides line up with TRBD1. CDR1 and CDR2 (germline): KGHSH, LQKENI. The V gene end was trimmed by 1 base and the J gene end by 7 bases; junction bases not matched to a gene: 25. CDR3 length: 21 amino acids. CDR3 DNA: TGTGCCAGCTCACCACTTCAAACTCACCTCCGGGCCGAGACAGGGGGGCTTGGCTACACCTTC. Encoded protein: CASSPLQTHLRAETGGLGYTF.

This chain joins TRBV13 and TRBJ2-2; 7 positions match TRBD1. Germline values: CDR1 PRHDT, CDR2 FYEKMQ (reference sequence). V lost 6 bases, J lost 4 bases, and 2 bases stayed unmatched. The CDR3 sequence is 13 residues long. CDR3 loop: CASRRDSTGELFF. The CDR3 DNA is TGTGCCAGCAGAAGGGACAGCACCGGGGAGCTGTTTTTT.

The chain couples TRBV10-3 to TRBJ2-3, with 8 bases identical to TRBD2. Germline CDR1 ENHRY, CDR2 SYGVKD. J lost 2 bases, V lost 0 bases, and 10 bases had no gene match. The CDR3 is made up of 18 amino acids. Here the CDR3 reads CAISESLRSGGLTDTQYF. The CDR3 nucleotides are TGTGCCATCAGTGAGTCCTTGCGGAGCGGGGGACTCACAGATACGCAGTATTTT.

This sequence joins TRBV4-2 and TRBJ1-1, with 7 bases aligning to TRBD1. Per germline, CDR1 LGHNA and CDR2 YNFKEQ. The CDR3 has 19 amino acids. V gave up 0 bases and J gave up 1 base; unmatched junction bases: 14. The CDR3 region is CASSQDPGTELASNTEAFF. As DNA, the CDR3 is TGTGCCAGCAGCCAAGACCCCGGGACAGAGCTAGCTTCGAACACTGAAGCTTTCTTT.

The gene calls are TRBV11-2 and TRBJ1-1; D is possibly TRBD1 (6 bases). Germline CDR1 SGHAT, CDR2 FQNNGV. The CDR3 loop spans 14 amino acids. Trimming shortened V by 5 bases and J by 0 bases, and 10 bases separated the two germline ends. CDR3 sequence reads: CASSIGQLNTEAFF. The CDR3, as DNA: TGTGCCAGCAGCATCGGACAGTTGAACACTGAAGCTTTCTTT.

This chain links TRBV9 with TRBJ2-2; no clear D gene. The V end was cut by 3 bases, the J end by 2 bases, with 11 bases between. CDR3 length: 15 amino acids. Looked up from germline, CDR1 is SGDLS and CDR2 is YYNGEE. The CDR3 sequence is CASSGRGSNTGELFF. The CDR3 DNA sequence: TGTGCCAGCAGCGGACGAGGATCAAACACCGGGGAGCTGTTTTTT.

The V gene is TRBV5-4, the J gene TRBJ1-4; D may be TRBD1 (5 bases). Looked up from germline, CDR1 is SGHNT and CDR2 is YYREEE (reference sequence). Deletions cut 0 bases from V and 6 bases from J, with 12 bases between. The length of the CDR3 is 15 residues. The chain's CDR3 is CASSLAHGGDEKLFF. The CDR3 DNA reads TGTGCCAGCAGCTTGGCTCACGGGGGTGATGAAAAACTGTTTTTT.

The chain has TRBV9 and TRBJ2-2; possibly TRBD1 for D (5 bases). V dropped 0 bases and J dropped 0 bases, with 9 bases sitting between them. Germline values: CDR1 SGDLS, CDR2 YYNGEE. This CDR3 has 16 residues. The CDR3 protein is CASSVGVGANTGELFF. DNA for the CDR3: TGTGCCAGCAGCGTAGGGGTAGGGGCGAACACCGGGGAGCTGTTTTTT.

This clone was counted between two and nine times. The rearrangement links TRBV5-8 to TRBJ2-3; 11 nucleotides agree with TRBD2. The germline V gene has CDR1 SGHTS and CDR2 YDEGEE. The junction had 4 bases not matched to a gene; V was cut back by 4 bases and J by 0 bases. This CDR3 comprises 16 residues. The CDR3 bases are TGTGCCAGCAGCGCGGGACTAGCGGTTAGCACAGATACGCAGTATTTT. Its protein is CASSAGLAVSTDTQYF.

The chain employs TRBV19 and TRBJ1-2; D is undetermined. Trimming took off 7 bases at V and 4 bases at J, with 22 bases between the two ends. CDR3 length equals 16 residues. Germline CDR1 LNHDA, CDR2 SQIVND (reference sequence). CDR3 sequence: CASTNGVGGSIYGYTF. CDR3 nucleotides: TGTGCCAGTACCAATGGGGTGGGAGGCTCGATCTATGGCTACACCTTC.